Presented here are 30 T cell receptor beta chains from one specimen sequenced in a study of T cell changes during pregnancy in multiple sclerosis. Measured with immunoSEQ multiplex PCR; TCRdb has only the in-frame clones, and not every one. The sample contains some 27,000 clones, about 93% of which appear only once. Sequencing was performed on CD4+ T cells from peripheral blood mononuclear cells, taken after pregnancy. Source of these receptors: a female donor with multiple sclerosis, enrolled in a pregnancy study.

This chain uses TRBV19 with TRBJ2-1; tentatively, D is TRBD2 (6 bases). Trimming removed 6 bases from V and 7 bases from J, with 22 bases in between. The CDR3 extends over 16 amino acids. Germline CDR1 and CDR2: LNHDA and SQIVND (reference sequence). Written as DNA, the CDR3 is TGTGCCAGTAGCGACCACCCGGGGATCAGCGGGAATGAGCAGTTCTTC. Protein product: CASSDHPGISGNEQFF.

The rearrangement uses TRBV6-4 and TRBJ2-2; unclear D gene. The CDR3 loop spans 13 amino acids. The V gene lost 2 bases and the J gene lost 5 bases, with 6 bases spanning the gap. In germline, CDR1 is MRHNA, CDR2 SNTAGT. CDR3 protein: CASSDPQTGELFF. The CDR3, as DNA: TGTGCCAGCAGTGACCCGCAGACCGGGGAGCTGTTTTTT.

The chain couples TRBV19 to TRBJ2-1; possible D gene TRBD2, 5 bases. V was pared by 5 bases and J by 5 bases, with 13 bases between. Germline assignment: CDR1 LNHDA and CDR2 SQIVND (reference sequence). CDR3 size: 14 residues. CDR3 sequence reads: CASSFRPGDNEQFF. In DNA, the CDR3 is TGTGCCAGTAGTTTCCGTCCCGGGGACAATGAGCAGTTCTTC.

This chain links TRBV12-5 with TRBJ1-3; TRBD1 matches at 7 bases. After removal of 6 bases from V and 3 bases from J, the junction contained 11 bases not matched to a gene. Looked up from germline, CDR1 is LGHNT and CDR2 is FRNRAP. CDR3 size: 16 residues. The CDR3 is CASGEPTGAGGNTIYF. Here the CDR3 DNA reads TGTGCTAGTGGCGAACCTACAGGGGCGGGTGGAAACACCATATATTTT.

This chain joins TRBV29-1 and TRBJ1-2; D may be TRBD1 (6 bases). In germline, CDR1 is SQVTM, CDR2 ANQGSEA. Trimming took off 6 bases at V and 8 bases at J, with 19 bases between the two ends. The CDR3 spans 13 residues. This CDR3 is CSVSTDRLGGYTF. CDR3 DNA: TGCAGCGTCTCTACAGACAGGTTAGGAGGCTACACCTTC.

J is TRBJ2-7 and V is TRBV7-2; D unresolved. From germline, CDR1 is SGHTA and CDR2 FQGNSA. V was clipped by 7 bases and J by 0 bases, with 4 bases between them. The CDR3 loop spans 11 amino acids. For the CDR3, the DNA is TGTGCCAGCACTTCCTCCTACGAGCAGTACTTC. Translating gives CASTSSYEQYF.

The rearrangement links TRBV6-5 to TRBJ2-5; tentative D call: TRBD2 (5 bases). The CDR3 loop spans 15 amino acids. Trimming took off 4 bases at V and 2 bases at J, with 14 bases between the two ends. The V gene's germline CDR1 is MNHEY and CDR2 SVGAGI. This CDR3 is CASSSGGEAQETQYF. In DNA form, the CDR3 reads TGTGCCAGCAGTTCAGGAGGAGAGGCTCAAGAGACCCAGTACTTC.

For this clone: An end of the junction differs from the germline gene, which may be a read error. The CDR3 loop is CTSTAPDRDFAEAFF. CDR3 DNA: TGTACCAGTACCGCCCCGGACAGGGACTTCGCTGAAGCTTTCTTT. The chain uses TRBV19 and TRBJ1-1, with 8 bases lining up with TRBD1. This CDR3 comprises 15 residues. Germline assignment: CDR1 LNHDA and CDR2 SQIVND (reference sequence).

This sequence joins TRBV9 and TRBJ1-1; the D gene is possibly TRBD1 (6 bases). The V end was cut by 0 bases, the J end by 10 bases, with 10 bases between. The CDR3 covers 12 residues. Germline V gene sequence: CDR1 SGDLS, CDR2 YYNGEE. DNA of the CDR3: TGTGCCAGCAGCGTAGTGGGCAGGGGAGCTTTCTTT. The encoded protein is CASSVVGRGAFF.

The chain joins TRBV7-6 to TRBJ2-7; 7 bases align to TRBD1. The CDR3 contains 15 residues. Looked up from germline, CDR1 is SGHVS and CDR2 is FNYEAQ. V trimming: 4 bases; J trimming: 2 bases; junction bases outside the gene matches: 8. In DNA form, the CDR3 reads TGTGCCAGCAGCTCTACGGGGACAGTCACCTACGAGCAGTACTTC. Translated, it gives CASSSTGTVTYEQYF.

Only a few counts were recorded for this clone. The rearrangement joins TRBV14 to TRBJ1-2; 7 bases are a match to TRBD1. V lost 1 base and J lost 2; bases outside the gene matches: 4. The CDR3 runs 15 residues. Germline V gene sequence: CDR1 SGHDN, CDR2 FVKESK. The CDR3 region has the DNA TGTGCCAGCAGCCAAGCCGGGACAGAGAACTATGGCTACACCTTC. It yields the protein CASSQAGTENYGYTF.

The chain employs TRBV27 and TRBJ1-2, with 10 bases lining up with TRBD1. From germline, CDR1 is MNHEY and CDR2 SMNVEV (reference sequence). After removal of 6 bases from V and 4 bases from J, the junction contained 5 bases not matched to a gene. The CDR3 runs 14 residues. The CDR3 region is CASRPRTGGYGYTF. CDR3 nucleotides: TGTGCCAGCAGGCCCCGGACAGGGGGCTATGGCTACACCTTC.

The rearrangement joins TRBV5-1 to TRBJ2-5; TRBD1 matches 7 bases. Per germline, CDR1 SGHRS and CDR2 YFSETQ. The J segment lost 1 base and the V segment lost 0 bases, leaving 3 bases of the junction unmatched. This CDR3 contains 15 residues. CDR3: CASSLAGDSQETQYF. As DNA, the CDR3 is TGCGCCAGCAGCTTGGCCGGGGACAGCCAAGAGACCCAGTACTTC.

The genes are TRBV7-3 and TRBJ1-2, with no clear D. The germline V and J ends were trimmed by 5 bases and 0 bases, with 7 bases remaining between them. In germline, CDR1 is SGHTA, CDR2 FQGTGA. The CDR3 sequence is 13 residues long. DNA for the CDR3: TGTGCCAGCAGCCTCAGTCCTAACTATGGCTACACCTTC. Translated, it gives CASSLSPNYGYTF.

The chain joins TRBV18 to TRBJ2-3; 10 nucleotides line up with TRBD2. The CDR3 runs to 16 residues. With 0 bases clipped from V and 4 bases from J, the junction kept 4 bases outside the gene matches. Germline CDR1 and CDR2: KGHSH and LQKENI. The CDR3 sequence is CASSPPSSGGADTQYF. The CDR3 DNA reads as TGTGCCAGCTCACCACCGTCTAGCGGGGGAGCAGATACGCAGTATTTT. Full variable domain (outside the CDR3, taken from reference TRBV18 and TRBJ2-3): NAGVMQNPRHLVRRRGQEARLRCSPMKGHSHVYWYRQLPEEGLKFMVYLQKENIIDESGMPKERFSAEFPKEGPSILRIQQVVRGDSAAYFCASSPPSSGGADTQYFGPGTRLTVL.

The V gene is TRBV5-1, the J gene TRBJ1-4, with 9 bases fitting TRBD1. The V segment lost 8 bases and the J segment 7 bases; nucleotides outside the gene matches: 9. This CDR3 is built from 14 residues. Germline CDR1 SGHRS, CDR2 YFSETQ. CDR3 in amino acids: CARTLGTGIEKLFF. CDR3 DNA sequence: TGCGCCAGGACCCTAGGGACAGGGATTGAAAAACTGTTTTTT. The full variable domain, in which reference TRBV5-1 and TRBJ1-4 provide the parts outside the CDR3, is KAGVTQTPRYLIKTRGQQVTLSCSPISGHRSVSWYQQTPGQGLQFLFEYFSETQRNKGNFPGRFSGRQFSNSRSEMNVSTLELGDSALYLCARTLGTGIEKLFFGSGTQLSVL.

Written as DNA, the CDR3 is TGTGCCAGCAGGACTCAAGAGACCCAGTACTTC. It specifies CASRTQETQYF. V usage is TRBV7-3 and J usage is TRBJ2-5; the D is unclear. Per the germline V gene, CDR1 is SGHTA and CDR2 is FQGTGA. The V end was cut by 6 bases, the J end by 2 bases, with 4 bases between. This CDR3 comprises 11 residues.

The chain has TRBV4-3 and TRBJ2-7, with TRBD1 matching 8 bases. After removal of 2 bases from V and 9 bases from J, the junction contained 6 bases not matched to a gene. There are 13 residues in the CDR3. Germline V gene lookup returns CDR1 LGHNA and CDR2 YSLEER. CDR3 loop: CASSQQQGVGQYF. In DNA form, the CDR3 reads TGCGCCAGCAGCCAACAACAGGGGGTGGGGCAGTACTTC.

This rearrangement joins TRBV19 to TRBJ1-5; tentatively, D is TRBD1 (6 bases). V dropped 7 bases and J dropped 5 bases, with 15 bases sitting between them. CDR1 is LNHDA, CDR2 SQIVND, per germline (reference sequence). The CDR3 has 14 amino acids. CDR3 in DNA: TGTGCCAGTAATCTGGGGGCAAGGTATCAGCCCCAGCATTTT. Its protein product is CASNLGARYQPQHF.

The chain joins TRBV15 to TRBJ1-2; TRBD1 matches at 11 bases. Germline loops: CDR1 LNHNV, CDR2 YYDKDF (reference sequence). The CDR3 spans 13 residues. The V gene end was trimmed by 5 bases and the J gene end by 5 bases; junction bases not matched to a gene: 1. CDR3 in amino acids: CATSGQGAYGYTF. The CDR3 nucleotides read TGTGCCACCAGCGGACAGGGGGCTTATGGCTACACCTTC.

CDR3 sequence reads: CASSLEGYGYTF. CDR3 bases: TGTGCCAGCAGCTTGGAGGGCTATGGCTACACCTTC. The rearrangement uses TRBV11-1 and TRBJ1-2; D is unresolved. Germline CDR1 SGHAT, CDR2 FQDESV (reference sequence). Trimming removed 3 bases from V and 4 bases from J, with 6 bases in between. There are 12 residues in the CDR3.

The chain joins TRBV9 to TRBJ1-5, with D maybe TRBD1 (5 bases). From germline, CDR1 is SGDLS and CDR2 YYNGEE. The CDR3 length is 15 residues. Trimming shortened V by 3 bases and J by 6 bases, and 16 bases separated the two germline ends. In DNA, the CDR3 is TGTGCCAGCAGCGACAGTCCTGGGAGGGGTCAGCCCCAGCATTTT. As protein: CASSDSPGRGQPQHF.

The V and J genes are TRBV10-1 and TRBJ2-1, with TRBD1 matching over 7 bases. V was clipped by 6 bases and J by 9 bases; unmatched bases: 14. The CDR3 has 15 amino acids. Germline V CDR1 and CDR2: WNHNN, SYGVQD (reference sequence). The CDR3 is CASRDATGESSEQFF. The CDR3 DNA sequence: TGCGCCAGCAGGGACGCAACAGGGGAGTCGAGTGAGCAGTTCTTC.

The J gene is TRBJ2-7, the V gene TRBV19, with D possibly matching TRBD2 (6 bases). The germline V gene encodes CDR1 LNHDA and CDR2 SQIVND (reference sequence). V was pared by 7 bases and J by 3 bases, with 16 bases between. The CDR3 is 14 amino acids. This CDR3 is CASTRGDSNYEQYF. The CDR3 nucleotides read TGTGCCAGTACCAGAGGGGACTCCAACTACGAGCAGTACTTC.

The V call is TRBV7-9, the J call TRBJ1-6; D unclear. This CDR3 has 14 amino acids. With 4 bases removed from V and 7 bases from J, the gap between germline ends came to 11 bases. Germline V gene lookup returns CDR1 SEHNR and CDR2 FQNEAQ (reference sequence). DNA for the CDR3: TGTGCCAGCAGCTATGACACGAGCAATTCACCCCTCCACTTT. Protein: CASSYDTSNSPLHF.

V and J are TRBV18 and TRBJ2-3, with TRBD2 matching over 12 bases. Trimming took 1 base from V and 1 from J; bases not matched to a gene: 6. CDR3 length: 18 residues. The germline V gene encodes CDR1 KGHSH and CDR2 LQKENI. The CDR3 is CASSPRLAGGPRTDTQYF. The CDR3 DNA follows: TGTGCCAGCTCACCACGGCTAGCGGGGGGGCCTCGCACAGATACGCAGTATTTT.

V usage is TRBV27 and J usage is TRBJ2-5, with 8 bases that match TRBD2. The last part of the DNA fits TRBJ2-7 better; the J call may be wrong. The CDR3 covers 15 residues. Germline V gene sequence: CDR1 MNHEY, CDR2 SMNVEV (reference sequence). This CDR3 is CASSSVSASGYEQYF. The CDR3 DNA reads as TGTGCCAGCAGTTCTGTTTCGGCTAGCGGGTACGAGCAGTACTTC.

The chain joins TRBV5-1 to TRBJ1-2; 10 nucleotides line up with TRBD1. The CDR3 contains 17 residues. Germline V lookup: CDR1 SGHRS, CDR2 YFSETQ. V lost 4 bases, J lost 3 bases, and 12 bases stayed unmatched. CDR3 coding DNA: TGCGCCAGCAGCGGACCGGGACAGGGGTTTCAGGACTATGGCTACACCTTC. Protein sequence: CASSGPGQGFQDYGYTF.

As for this clone: No DNA is shown, since the ends of the CDR3 on it are uncertain; the CDR3 is the one TCRdb lists. The V and J genes are TRBV21-1 and TRBJ1-2; the D call of TRBD1 is as the table states it, not checked on the DNA. TRBV21-1 is tagged as a pseudogene. The CDR3 is made up of 18 amino acids, end residues included. CDR3 sequence reads: CASSKRVGQGIILYGYTF.

The gene calls are TRBV11-2 and TRBJ1-1; unclear D gene. Germline CDR1 and CDR2: SGHAT and FQNNGV. This CDR3 has 13 residues. V was trimmed by 1 base and J by 3 bases, leaving 6 bases between them. For the CDR3, the DNA is TGTGCCAGCAGCTTAGTGAGGTACACTGAAGCTTTCTTT. Its protein product is CASSLVRYTEAFF.